This is a list of T cell receptor beta chains from one sample in a study of response to subunit inactivated influenza vaccine. TCRdb fed the RT-PCR reads into MiXCR, producing one record per CDR3 protein. Seen here are 500,000 to 550,000 distinct CDR3 sequences, around 25% observed once, and the top ten hold about 2.8%. This sample was shared with a second study, whose subject was T cells expressing NK-cell markers.

The sample in question was CD4+ T cells sorted from PBMCs, obtained 12 days after vaccination. The receptors originated from a man aged 50 or older who received an inactivated influenza vaccine. Each CDR3 is given with its conserved first and last residue. A D gene is named only where the DNA matches it firmly. Expanded clones get a size class; other rows say once, few or many, or leave the size out.

>TRBJ2-3|many|TRBD2|TRBV7-9
CASSLGGDTDTQYF
TGTGCCAGCAGCTTGGGGGGGGACACAGATACGCAGTATTTT
>TRBJ2-3|few|TRBD1|TRBV3-1
CASSLHQGVTDTQYF
TGTGCCAGCAGCCTCCATCAGGGGGTTACAGATACGCAGTATTTT
>TRBJ1-4|.|.|TRBV5-5
CASSYEWGEKLFF
TGTGCCAGCAGCTACGAGTGGGGTGAAAAACTGTTTTTT
>TRBJ2-3|.|.|TRBV15
CATSRDGLDTQYF
TGTGCCACCAGCAGAGATGGCCTAGATACGCAGTATTTT
>TRBJ2-2|few|.|TRBV10-2
CASSGGARTGELFF
TGCGCCAGCAGTGGGGGGGCTCGCACCGGGGAGCTGTTTTTT
>TRBJ2-1|few|TRBD2|TRBV28
CASSYPLAVGEQFF
TGTGCCAGCAGCTACCCTCTAGCGGTCGGTGAGCAGTTCTTC
>TRBJ2-3|.|TRBD1|TRBV5-5
CASSLEPGQAANTDTQYF
TGTGCCAGCAGCTTAGAACCAGGACAGGCAGCCAACACAGATACGCAGTATTTT
>TRBJ2-1|few|.|TRBV9
CASSVAGYNEQFF
TGTGCCAGCAGCGTAGCTGGTTACAATGAGCAGTTCTTC
>TRBJ2-2|.|.|TRBV7-2
CASSLTTTGELFF
TGTGCCAGCAGCTTAACCACTACCGGGGAGCTGTTTTTT
>TRBJ1-4|few|.|TRBV7-9
CASSPNRRTNEKLFF
TGTGCCAGCAGCCCCAACAGGCGCACTAATGAAAAACTGTTTTTT
>TRBJ2-5|few|.|TRBV14
CASSPHIGRSQETQYF
TGTGCCAGCAGCCCCCATATTGGGCGGTCACAAGAGACCCAGTACTTC
>TRBJ2-4|.|.|TRBV20-1
CSADRDAYAKNIQYF
TGCAGTGCTGATAGGGATGCCTACGCCAAAAACATTCAGTACTTC
>TRBJ2-1|.|.|TRBV18
CASSPRRNEQFF
TGTGCCAGCTCACCCAGGCGCAATGAGCAGTTCTTC
>TRBJ2-1|few|.|TRBV7-9
CASSFPARNEQFF
TGTGCCAGCAGCTTCCCGGCGCGGAATGAGCAGTTCTTC
>TRBJ2-5|.|.|TRBV10-3
CAISDSSGRETQYF
TGTGCCATCAGTGATTCGTCCGGGAGAGAGACCCAGTACTTC
>TRBJ2-7|few|TRBD1|TRBV20-1
CSARGRGLGEQYF
TGCAGTGCTAGAGGCAGGGGGCTGGGCGAGCAGTACTTC
>TRBJ2-5|.|.|TRBV20-1
CSARTIGNQYF
TGCAGTGCTAGGACGATAGGGAACCAGTACTTC
>TRBJ1-1|.|.|TRBV30
CAWRWLMNTEAFF
TGTGCCTGGAGGTGGCTCATGAACACTGAAGCTTTCTTT